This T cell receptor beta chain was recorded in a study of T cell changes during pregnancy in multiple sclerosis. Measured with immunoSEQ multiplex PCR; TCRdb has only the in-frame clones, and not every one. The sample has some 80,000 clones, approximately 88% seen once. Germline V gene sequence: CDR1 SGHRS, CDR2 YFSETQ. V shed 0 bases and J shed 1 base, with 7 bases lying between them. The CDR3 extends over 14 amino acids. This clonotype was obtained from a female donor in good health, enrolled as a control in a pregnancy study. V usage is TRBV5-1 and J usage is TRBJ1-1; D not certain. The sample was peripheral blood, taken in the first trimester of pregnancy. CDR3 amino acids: CASSLGGGNTEAFF. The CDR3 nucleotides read TGCGCCAGCAGCTTGGGAGGCGGGAACACTGAAGCTTTCTTT.